This T cell receptor (beta chain) was captured in a study of shared clonotypes between healthy human individuals (dated by TCRdb to the early 2020s). General notes on the study: Two women and a few men aged 18 to 49 years were included in the cohort. For each donor, CD4 naive and CD4 memory were each given three plates, CD8 naive was given two plates, and CD8 memory was given one plate. To estimate repertoire size and how much clonotype sharing occurs between individuals, the study deeply sequenced the blood TCR repertoires of roughly 5 healthy adults. To increase sequencing depth and limit assay-specific biases, TCR repertoire library preparation and sequencing were carried out by different laboratories using diverse techniques. Each donor's leukapheresis produced roughly between roughly 0.9 and 9 billion PBMCs. On the study overall, not on this receptor specifically: Roughly 5% of naive CD4, more than 3% of naive CD8, about 2.4% of memory CD4, and approximately 0.4% of memory CD8 clonotypes were shared across a few donors. Compared with non-shared clonotypes, clonotypes shared by all four sorted-subset donors had higher generation probabilities. Estimated clonotype richness was generally larger for naive than for memory subsets. Sampling was restricted to blood, and TCR repertoires in tissues likely differ from the TCR repertoires found in blood. Even with the large sequencing depth, rarefaction of the sorted-subset datasets indicated that sequencing was incomplete. Because the study included only a small number of donors, the genetic and exposure-history diversity represented was limited. Pairwise subsampling indicated that sequencing depth was expected to affect the degree of clonotype sharing among donors.

TCR CDR3 regions were amplified from genomic DNA by multiplex PCR using the deep immunoSEQ assay. Extracted genomic DNA from each cell subset was distributed evenly across all wells of several immunoSEQ 96-well plates, and each plate was treated as a replicate. Each replicate PCR for sorted subsets received 200 ng genomic DNA, equal to roughly 30,000 T cell genomes. The purified libraries were quantified using a Qubit 3.0 fluorometer, sized with a Bioanalyzer 2100, and then quantified again using the KAPA Library Quantification kit. Each immunoSEQ 96-well plate was sequenced on its own single-read 150-cycle Illumina NextSeq 550 flow cell. For the original study's pipeline: Because the immunoSEQ output included only junctional sequences and no quality scores, the filtering could not be the same as the filtering used for full-length reads. Sequences were annotated with PyIR, a Python wrapper for IgBLAST v1.9, using IMGT germline references to assign V/J genes and CDR3. Reads were filtered out if the reads had weak V/J assignments (E-value above 1e-6), no CDR3, stop codons, out-of-frame junctions, or ambiguous translated residues. A V3J clonotype was defined by an identical inferred V gene, J gene, and CDR3 amino acid sequence. Percentage overlap between repertoires was calculated by dividing the number of shared unique clonotypes by the size of the smaller repertoire. Richness of each repertoire was evaluated using RTK rarefaction, the Chao1 estimator, and Recon v2.1 estimates of unobserved clonotypes. For all TCRbeta clonotypes obtained by the gDNA method from a handful of donors, generation probabilities were computed with OLGA. TCRdb took this table from immuneACCESS and kept in-frame rearrangements with V and J called. Such tables lack part of the clones; where checked against another copy, unresolved V genes explain under half of the gap, and the rest is unexplained. V and J calls and clone size are copied from that table; D and trimming were computed from the DNA. Recorded for this sample are about 2 million clones; approximately 94% of them occurred a single time. The biggest ten clones account for 1% to 1.5% of the sample.

As concerns this clone: The specificity of this receptor is unknown. Within one base of it there is no much larger clone, and no base qualities were kept. Different DNA sequences within this sample yield the same CDR3.

For the CD8 naive samples, CD45RO-negative cells were positively selected for CCR7, yielding a CD45RA+CCR7+ population from which TemRA cells were excluded. Healthy HIV-negative adults with no recently reported acute infections or vaccinations were included as donors. All donors were Caucasian adults living in Nashville, Tennessee, USA. Blood was obtained by leukapheresis, after which PBMCs were separated by Ficoll-Histopaque density gradient centrifugation and cryopreserved in liquid nitrogen vapor phase. Analytical flow cytometry was used to check the purity and quantity of each magnetically sorted T cell population. Each sorted fraction had its genomic DNA isolated and then quantified by UV absorbance on a Nanodrop 2000c. The CDR3 sequence holds 14 residues, the cysteine and phenylalanine included. Kept here is only the CDR3 DNA, which spans 42 bases and is read in frame from base 1. Cut back by 4 bases and 1 base, the V and J ends lie 10 bases apart. CDR1 and CDR2 are read off the germline V gene as MNHEY and SVGAGI.

The clonotype comes from a man aged 18 to 30 in good health. The sequence joins TRBV6-5 to TRBJ1-1; the D gene identity is not certain. The sequencing input was naive CD8+ T cells sorted from blood. The cell subset or site tag for this specimen amounts to: CD45RA+CCR7+. Here is the DNA: TGTGCCAGCAGTTTTCGAGAGGGGAACACTGAAGCTTTCTTT. Translated, this is CASSFREGNTEAFF.